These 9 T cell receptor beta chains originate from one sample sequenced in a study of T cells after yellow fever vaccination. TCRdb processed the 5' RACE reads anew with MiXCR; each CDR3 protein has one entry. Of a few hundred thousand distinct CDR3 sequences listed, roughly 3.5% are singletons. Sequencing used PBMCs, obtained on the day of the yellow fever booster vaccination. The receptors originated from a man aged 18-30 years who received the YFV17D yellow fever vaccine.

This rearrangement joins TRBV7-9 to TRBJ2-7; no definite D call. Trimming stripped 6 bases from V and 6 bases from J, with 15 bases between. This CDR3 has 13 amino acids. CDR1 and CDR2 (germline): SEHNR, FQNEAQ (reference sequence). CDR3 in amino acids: CASRLDRLFEQYV. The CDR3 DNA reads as TGTGCCAGCAGATTGGACCGGCTTTTCGAGCAGTACGTC.

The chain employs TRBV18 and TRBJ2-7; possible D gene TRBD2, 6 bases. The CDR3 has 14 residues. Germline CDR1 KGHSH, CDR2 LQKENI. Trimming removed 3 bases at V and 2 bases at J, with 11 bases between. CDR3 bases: TGTGCCAGCTCACCCGCGGGGCAGCCCTACGAGCAGTACTTC. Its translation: CASSPAGQPYEQYF.

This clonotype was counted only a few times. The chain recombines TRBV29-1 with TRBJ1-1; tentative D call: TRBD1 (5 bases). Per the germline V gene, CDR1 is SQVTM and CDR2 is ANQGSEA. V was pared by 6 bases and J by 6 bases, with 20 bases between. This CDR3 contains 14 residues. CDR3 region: CSVHFATVNAEAFF. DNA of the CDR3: TGCAGCGTCCATTTTGCGACAGTCAACGCTGAAGCTTTCTTT.

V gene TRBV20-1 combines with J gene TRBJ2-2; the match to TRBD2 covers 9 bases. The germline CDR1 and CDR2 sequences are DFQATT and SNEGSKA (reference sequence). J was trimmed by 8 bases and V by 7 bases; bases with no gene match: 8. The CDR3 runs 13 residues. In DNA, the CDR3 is TGCAGTGGCAGAAGCGGGGGGATAGGGGAGCTGTTTTTT. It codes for CSGRSGGIGELFF.

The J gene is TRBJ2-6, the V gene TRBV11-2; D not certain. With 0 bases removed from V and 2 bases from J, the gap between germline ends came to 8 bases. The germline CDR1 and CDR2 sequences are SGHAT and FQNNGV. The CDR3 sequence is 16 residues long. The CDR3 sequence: CASSLEGPAGANVLTF. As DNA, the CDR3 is TGTGCCAGCAGCTTAGAAGGGCCCGCTGGGGCCAACGTCCTGACTTTC.

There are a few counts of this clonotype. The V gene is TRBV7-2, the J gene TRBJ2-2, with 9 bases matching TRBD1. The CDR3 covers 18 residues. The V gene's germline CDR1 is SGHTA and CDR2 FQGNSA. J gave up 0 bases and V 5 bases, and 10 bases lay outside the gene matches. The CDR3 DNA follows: TGTGCCAGCAGCCGAGTGGGGACAGGGCCAACGAACACCGGGGAGCTGTTTTTT. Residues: CASSRVGTGPTNTGELFF.

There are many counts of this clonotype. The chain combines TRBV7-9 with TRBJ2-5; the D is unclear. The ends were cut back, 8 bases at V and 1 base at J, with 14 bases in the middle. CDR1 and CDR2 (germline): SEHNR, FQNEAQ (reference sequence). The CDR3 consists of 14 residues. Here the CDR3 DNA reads TGTGCCAGCTTGCCGGAGTGGGGCCAAGAGACCCAGTACTTC. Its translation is CASLPEWGQETQYF.

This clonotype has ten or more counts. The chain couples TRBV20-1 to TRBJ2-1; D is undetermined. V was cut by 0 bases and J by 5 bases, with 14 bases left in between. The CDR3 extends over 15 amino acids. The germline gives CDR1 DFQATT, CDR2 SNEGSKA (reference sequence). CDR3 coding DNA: TGCAGTGCTAGAGAACTTCGCCTCGATAACAATGAGCAGTTCTTC. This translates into CSARELRLDNNEQFF.

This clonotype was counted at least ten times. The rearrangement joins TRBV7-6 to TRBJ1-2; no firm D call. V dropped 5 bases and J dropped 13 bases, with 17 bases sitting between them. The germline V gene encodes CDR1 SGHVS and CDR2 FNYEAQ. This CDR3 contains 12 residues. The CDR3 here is CASSPFDRAVTF. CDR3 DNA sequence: TGTGCCAGCAGCCCCTTCGACCGGGCAGTCACCTTC.